The clone carrying this T cell receptor beta chain was detected many times. This sample was included in a study of tumor-infiltrating lymphocytes in primary liver carcinoma. The germline gives CDR1 MDHEN, CDR2 SYDVKM. Unmatched junction bases numbered 13, after V lost 4 bases and J lost 6 bases. CDR3 size: 17 residues. The source material, 20-30 mg of unsorted bulk tissue, was used to co-extract RNA and DNA. Priming with a constant-region primer yielded TCR beta cDNA from 500 ng total RNA. Libraries for TCR beta were built through three nested multiplex PCR rounds, which together made up a slightly modified ARM-PCR procedure. For around 11 cycles apiece, the opening two PCR rounds ran with TRBV1-TRBV30 forward primers and a C-beta reverse primer. MiXCR was run by TCRdb on the multiplex PCR reads, yielding one entry per CDR3 protein. The sample records roughly 120,000 distinct CDR3 sequences, less than 75% being singletons.

The chain uses TRBV28 and TRBJ2-1; 9 nucleotides align to TRBD2. Sample: tumor-adjacent normal liver tissue. The sequence came from a woman between 55 and 75 years old with primary liver carcinoma and hepatitis B virus infection. The CDR3 protein is CASSSPATSGNFNEQFF. In DNA, the CDR3 is TGTGCCAGCAGTTCACCCGCGACTAGCGGAAACTTCAATGAGCAGTTCTTC.